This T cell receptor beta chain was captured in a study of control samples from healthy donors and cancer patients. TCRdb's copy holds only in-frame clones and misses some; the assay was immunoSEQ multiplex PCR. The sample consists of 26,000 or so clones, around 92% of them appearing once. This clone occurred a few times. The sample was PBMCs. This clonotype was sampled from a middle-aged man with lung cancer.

CDR3 coding DNA: TGTGCCAGCAGTCTTACTGGGCTAGCGGGGAATGAGCAGTTCTTC. Protein: CASSLTGLAGNEQFF. The chain combines TRBV11-3 with TRBJ2-1; 9 nucleotides match TRBD2. Germline assignment: CDR1 SGHNT and CDR2 YENEEA. The junction had 10 bases not matched to a gene; V was cut back by 6 bases and J by 7 bases. The CDR3 totals 15 residues.